One and the same sample provided the 31 T cell receptor beta chains below, sequenced in a study of response to subunit inactivated influenza vaccine. TCRdb analysed the RT-PCR reads with MiXCR anew, one entry per CDR3 protein. The sample records around 540,000 distinct CDR3 sequences, over 9.5% being singletons. The material sequenced was PBMCs from blood, taken on the day of vaccination. These receptors were obtained from a man aged 50-59 years who received an inactivated influenza vaccine.

The chain combines TRBV5-5 with TRBJ2-7, with unresolved D. Trimming left V 3 bases short and J 4 bases short, with 8 bases between. Per the germline V gene, CDR1 is SGHKS and CDR2 is YYEKEE (reference sequence). The CDR3 runs to 12 residues. The CDR3 loop reads CASSSYTYEQYF. The CDR3 bases are TGTGCCAGCAGCTCCTATACATACGAGCAGTACTTC. The full variable domain, in which reference TRBV5-5 and TRBJ2-7 provide the parts outside the CDR3, is DAGVTQSPTHLIKTRGQQVTLRCSPISGHKSVSWYQQVLGQGPQFIFQYYEKEERGRGNFPDRFSARQFPNYSSELNVNALLLGDSALYLCASSSYTYEQYFGPGTRLTVT.

This chain joins TRBV7-8 and TRBJ2-7, with 8 bases identical to TRBD1. Trimming removed 2 bases from V and 1 base from J; junction bases left unmatched: 13. The CDR3 loop spans 18 amino acids. Germline lookup yields CDR1 SGHVS and CDR2 FQNEAQ. CDR3 region: CASSLFPPRTGWSYEQYF. The CDR3 bases are TGTGCCAGCAGCTTATTCCCCCCCCGGACAGGGTGGTCCTACGAGCAGTACTTC.

The V and J genes are TRBV25-1 and TRBJ2-5, with no clear D. The germline V gene has CDR1 MGHDK and CDR2 SYGVNS. The V end lost 3 bases, the J end lost 9 bases, and 11 bases lay between the germline ends. This CDR3 is 12 amino acids long. CDR3 protein: CASSENGPPQYF. The CDR3 region has the DNA TGTGCCAGCAGTGAGAATGGTCCACCCCAGTACTTC.

This clonotype was seen only a few times. This chain links TRBV10-3 with TRBJ2-7, with 7 bases aligning to TRBD1. CDR3 length: 14 residues. Germline assignment: CDR1 ENHRY and CDR2 SYGVKD. V was pared by 6 bases and J by 3 bases, with 8 bases of the junction left unmatched. CDR3 sequence (DNA): TGTGCCATCAGCGTCTCGGGACAGAACTACGAGCAGTACTTC. Protein product: CAISVSGQNYEQYF.

This clonotype has a count of ten or more. V usage is TRBV6-2 or TRBV6-3 and J usage is TRBJ2-1; unclear D gene. The CDR3 is 15 residues long. The V end lost 5 bases, the J end lost 7 bases, and 18 bases lay between the germline ends. Per the germline V gene, CDR1 is MNHEY and CDR2 is SVGEGT. In DNA form, the CDR3 reads TGTGCCAGCAGTCCAGACTGGTCGAAAGGGAATGAGCAGTTCTTC. Translated: CASSPDWSKGNEQFF.

The chain joins TRBV18 to TRBJ1-4; TRBD1 agrees at 7 bases. Germline values: CDR1 KGHSH, CDR2 LQKENI. Trimming at V came to 6 bases and at J to 6 bases, leaving 7 bases not matched to a gene. This CDR3 region has 14 residues. The CDR3 DNA reads as TGTGCCAGCTCGTGGGGACAGCCCGATGAAAAACTGTTTTTT. Amino acids: CASSWGQPDEKLFF. The whole variable domain, filled in from reference TRBV18 and TRBJ1-4, reads NAGVMQNPRHLVRRRGQEARLRCSPMKGHSHVYWYRQLPEEGLKFMVYLQKENIIDESGMPKERFSAEFPKEGPSILRIQQVVRGDSAAYFCASSWGQPDEKLFFGSGTQLSVL.

This clonotype has a handful of counts. The chain is built from TRBV19 and TRBJ2-5; D assignment may be TRBD1 or TRBD2 (5 bases each). CDR1 is LNHDA and CDR2 is SQIVND in the germline V gene (reference sequence). The CDR3 is made up of 11 amino acids. The ends were cut back, 11 bases at V and 1 base at J, with 8 bases in the middle. CDR3 nucleotides: TGTGCCCCGGGACCCCAAGAGACCCAGTACTTC. It translates to CAPGPQETQYF.

The chain uses TRBV20-1 and TRBJ1-1; D gene uncertain. CDR1 and CDR2 from the germline V gene are DFQATT and SNEGSKA (reference sequence). CDR3 length: 13 residues. Trimming took 4 bases from V and 3 from J, leaving 12 bases between them. The CDR3 loop reads CSAKGRLHTEAFF. In DNA, the CDR3 is TGCAGTGCTAAAGGACGGTTGCACACTGAAGCTTTCTTT.

This clonotype was picked up a small number of times. This chain connects TRBV20-1 to TRBJ2-4; D ambiguous. V was clipped by 4 bases and J by 10 bases, with 8 bases between them. The CDR3 contains 10 residues. From germline, CDR1 is DFQATT and CDR2 SNEGSKA (reference sequence). CDR3 coding DNA: TGCAGTGCTACAAACTCTATTCAGTACTTC. Protein: CSATNSIQYF.

This clonotype has a count of ten or more. This chain joins TRBV15 and TRBJ2-1, with D tentatively TRBD1 or TRBD2 (6 bases each). Germline CDR1 LNHNV, CDR2 YYDKDF (reference sequence). V was trimmed by 1 base and J by 4 bases, leaving 14 bases between them. This CDR3 spans 16 amino acids. CDR3 sequence: CATSRVGGGSYNEQFF. The CDR3 DNA is TGTGCCACCAGCAGAGTCGGAGGGGGTTCATACAATGAGCAGTTCTTC.

This sequence joins TRBV28 and TRBJ2-1; TRBD1 matches at 9 bases. Germline loops: CDR1 MDHEN, CDR2 SYDVKM. With V trimmed by 3 bases and J by 4 bases, 7 bases remained unmatched. The CDR3 consists of 16 residues. The CDR3 DNA reads as TGTGCCAGCAGTTTTTATTGGGACAGGGATTACAATGAGCAGTTCTTC. Its protein is CASSFYWDRDYNEQFF.

The V gene is TRBV25-1, the J gene TRBJ2-7, with 8 bases identical to TRBD2. This CDR3 is 16 amino acids long. The ends lost 0 bases at V and 6 bases at J; junction bases unmatched: 10. Per germline, CDR1 MGHDK and CDR2 SYGVNS. The CDR3 sequence is CASSEYGGTSPGEQYF. The CDR3 DNA sequence: TGTGCCAGCAGTGAATACGGCGGGACTAGTCCGGGCGAGCAGTACTTC.

As concerns this clonotype: A much larger clone sits a single nucleotide away, making a read error possible. The V call is TRBV6-1, the J call TRBJ2-5, with D possibly being TRBD1 (6 bases). Germline lookup yields CDR1 MNHNS and CDR2 SASEGT. V was cut by 6 bases and J by 7 bases, with 15 bases left in between. The CDR3 is 13 residues long. CDR3 bases: TGTGCCAGCAGACGAGAAAGGGGGAGGACCCAGTACTTC. Translation gives CASRRERGRTQYF.

The chain combines TRBV28 with TRBJ2-1, with a possible D match to TRBD2 (6 bases). Looked up from germline, CDR1 is MDHEN and CDR2 is SYDVKM. This CDR3 contains 15 residues. Trimming left V 7 bases short and J 0 bases short, with 13 bases between. The CDR3 reads CASTLGGYSYNEQFF. CDR3 nucleotides: TGTGCCAGCACCCTTGGGGGGTACTCCTACAATGAGCAGTTCTTC.

This clonotype was seen more than once but under ten times. The V call is TRBV11-2, the J call TRBJ2-5, with 14 positions matching TRBD2. Germline V gene lookup returns CDR1 SGHAT and CDR2 FQNNGV. V gave up 4 bases and J gave up 2 bases; unmatched junction bases: 15. The CDR3 spans 20 residues. This chain's CDR3 is CASSSSGTSGGSTSQETQYF. As DNA, the CDR3 is TGTGCCAGCAGCTCCTCCGGGACTAGCGGGGGTTCCACGTCTCAAGAGACCCAGTACTTC.

In this sample, this clonotype turned up a few times. The chain carries TRBV10-3 and TRBJ2-5; TRBD2 agrees at 11 bases. CDR1 is ENHRY, CDR2 SYGVKD, per germline. The ends lost 8 bases at V and 4 bases at J; junction bases unmatched: 6. The CDR3 loop spans 14 amino acids. CDR3 amino acids: CAIGGTSGIETQYF. CDR3 nucleotides: TGTGCCATCGGCGGGACTAGCGGTATAGAGACCCAGTACTTC.

This clonotype appeared a few times. The rearrangement uses TRBV4-3 and TRBJ2-3; possible D gene TRBD2, 5 bases. The germline V and J ends were trimmed by 3 bases and 5 bases, with 15 bases remaining between them. Germline V gene lookup returns CDR1 LGHNA and CDR2 YSLEER. The CDR3 is 15 amino acids. CDR3 nucleotide sequence: TGCGCCAGCAGCCAGATTTGGGCAGGAGGAGATACGCAGTATTTT. Translating gives CASSQIWAGGDTQYF.

This clonotype was recorded once. V and J are TRBV10-3 and TRBJ2-5; TRBD1 is a possible D gene (6 bases). The V end lost 2 bases, the J end lost 5 bases, and 15 bases lay between the germline ends. Germline V lookup: CDR1 ENHRY, CDR2 SYGVKD. The CDR3 extends over 15 amino acids. CDR3 region: CAISERGTGLETQYF. DNA of the CDR3: TGTGCCATCAGTGAGAGGGGCACAGGGTTGGAGACCCAGTACTTC.

This sequence joins TRBV7-2 and TRBJ2-5; TRBD2 matches 10 bases. The CDR3 is 15 amino acids. V shed 3 bases and J 3 bases; nucleotides not matched to a gene: 4. Germline CDR1 reads SGHTA; CDR2 reads FQGNSA. CDR3 region: CASSLAAGGKETQYF. The CDR3 nucleotides are TGTGCCAGCAGCTTGGCAGCGGGGGGGAAAGAGACCCAGTACTTC. Drawing the rest from reference TRBV7-2 and TRBJ2-5, the complete variable domain is GAGVSQSPSNKVTEKGKDVELRCDPISGHTALYWYRQSLGQGLEFLIYFQGNSAPDKSGLPSDRFSAERTGGSVSTLTIQRTQQEDSAVYLCASSLAAGGKETQYFGPGTRLLVL.

At least ten counts were recorded for this clonotype. This chain uses TRBV20-1 with TRBJ1-4; D ambiguous. Germline CDR1 is DFQATT and CDR2 is SNEGSKA (reference sequence). Trimming removed 0 bases from V and 8 bases from J, with 16 bases in between. The CDR3 is made up of 15 amino acids. In DNA, the CDR3 is TGCAGTGCTAGAGACCCACGGTGGATTGGGGAAAAACTGTTTTTT. Protein product: CSARDPRWIGEKLFF.

The chain employs TRBV12-3 or TRBV12-4 and TRBJ2-5; 13 bases agree with TRBD2. The CDR3 has 17 amino acids. V gave up 6 bases and J gave up 2 bases; unmatched junction bases: 9. The CDR3 DNA reads TGTGCCAGCAGCCCCAGGGGGGGACTAGCGGGACAAGAGACCCAGTACTTC. It yields the protein CASSPRGGLAGQETQYF.

The chain combines TRBV20-1 with TRBJ1-1; no definite D call. Germline lookup yields CDR1 DFQATT and CDR2 SNEGSKA (reference sequence). Trimming took 5 bases from V and 0 from J, leaving 16 bases between them. The CDR3 runs 15 residues. Here the CDR3 reads CSASKTGIMNTEAFF. As DNA, the CDR3 is TGCAGTGCTTCTAAAACCGGTATCATGAACACTGAAGCTTTCTTT.

V and J are TRBV20-1 and TRBJ2-3, with 9 nucleotides matching TRBD1. CDR1 and CDR2 from the germline V gene are DFQATT and SNEGSKA (reference sequence). The V and J ends lost 6 bases and 0 bases, in that order; junction bases with no gene match: 10. The CDR3 extends over 16 amino acids. The CDR3 sequence: CSAPSRDRASTDTQYF. The CDR3 bases are TGCAGTGCCCCGTCTAGGGACAGGGCTAGCACAGATACGCAGTATTTT.

This clonotype was picked up a small number of times. The chain uses TRBV6-2 or TRBV6-3 and TRBJ2-2; D is unresolved. The CDR3 covers 14 residues. The V gene's germline CDR1 is MNHEY and CDR2 SVGEGT. The V gene lost 7 bases and the J gene lost 6 bases, with 15 bases spanning the gap. The CDR3 loop reads CASTKNRVSGELFF. The CDR3 bases are TGTGCCAGCACCAAAAATCGGGTTTCCGGGGAGCTGTTTTTT.

This clonotype was seen many times. CDR3 loop: CSASRTVLDTQYF. CDR3 DNA sequence: TGCAGTGCCAGTAGGACAGTCTTGGATACGCAGTATTTT. The chain is built from TRBV20-1 and TRBJ2-3; a weak D match, TRBD1 (6 bases). The CDR3 consists of 13 residues. Germline V gene sequence: CDR1 DFQATT, CDR2 SNEGSKA (reference sequence). V was pared by 6 bases and J by 6 bases, with 16 bases between.

This chain links TRBV10-3 with TRBJ2-1; the D gene is possibly TRBD2 (5 bases). Trimming stripped 0 bases from V and 6 bases from J, with 15 bases between. The CDR3 length is 16 residues. Looked up from germline, CDR1 is ENHRY and CDR2 is SYGVKD. The CDR3 sequence: CAISESLLDGGNEQFF. The CDR3 DNA sequence: TGTGCCATCAGTGAGTCGTTACTAGATGGAGGCAATGAGCAGTTCTTC.

V gene TRBV12-3 or TRBV12-4 combines with J gene TRBJ1-2; tentatively, D is TRBD1 (6 bases). The CDR3 has 13 amino acids. With 5 bases removed from V and 4 bases from J, the gap between germline ends came to 11 bases. This chain's CDR3 is CASSQDSRYGYTF. CDR3 DNA: TGTGCCAGCAGTCAGGACAGCCGCTATGGCTACACCTTC.

This clonotype was seen many times. The chain has TRBV4-1 and TRBJ2-3; no clear D. The ends were cut back, 0 bases at V and 0 bases at J, with 10 bases in the middle. This CDR3 is 16 amino acids long. Germline assignment: CDR1 MGHRA and CDR2 YSYEKL. The CDR3 DNA reads as TGCGCCAGCAGCCAAGATCCAGTGTTTAGCACAGATACGCAGTATTTT. This encodes CASSQDPVFSTDTQYF.

Only a few counts were recorded for this clonotype. The chain links TRBV29-1 to TRBJ2-7; D remains ambiguous. Trimming took off 7 bases at V and 6 bases at J, with 16 bases between the two ends. Per germline, CDR1 SQVTM and CDR2 ANQGSEA. This CDR3 is 12 amino acids long. CDR3 in DNA: TGCAGCGCGAGAGTTTCGGGTTTCGAGCAGTACTTC. Its protein product is CSARVSGFEQYF.

DNA for the CDR3: TGTGCCAGCAGTTTAAGTGAGGGGAACACTGAAGCTTTCTTT. It codes for CASSLSEGNTEAFF. The V and J genes are TRBV12-3 or TRBV12-4 and TRBJ1-1; D is unresolved. The CDR3 runs 14 residues. V lost 2 bases to trimming and J lost 1 base, with 8 bases between them.

This chain joins TRBV7-2 and TRBJ2-7; D may match TRBD1 or TRBD2 (6 bases each). CDR3 length: 15 residues. Germline V gives CDR1 SGHTA, CDR2 FQGNSA. The ends were cut back, 4 bases at V and 4 bases at J, with 17 bases in the middle. The CDR3 coding sequence is TGTGCCAGCAGCTGGGGGGCTGGTAGACTTTACGAGCAGTACTTC. This gives the protein CASSWGAGRLYEQYF.